This T cell receptor beta chain originates from a study of blood T cell repertoires in COVID-19. Study as a whole: In each case, the material was cDNA or gDNA derived from T cells, B-cell-depleted T cells, or PBMCs.

Using immunoSEQ multiplex PCR, the repertoire was profiled, and TCRdb retains in-frame clones only, with some absent. Counted here are some 270,000 clones, over 75% occurring once; the ten biggest clones make up approximately 9.9%. Concerning this clone: In the same sample, other DNA sequences code for this CDR3.

V was pared by 1 base and J by 2 bases, with 4 bases of the junction left unmatched. CDR3 length: 16 residues. The V gene's germline CDR1 is LGHDT and CDR2 YNNKEL (reference sequence). J is TRBJ1-5 and V is TRBV3-1 (or the pseudogene TRBV3-2), with 8 nucleotides matching TRBD1. The origin of this receptor is an older woman with acute or convalescent COVID-19. Sequences were obtained from peripheral blood. The CDR3 DNA follows: TGTGCCAGCAGCCAAGCCGGGACAGGTGGCAATCAGCCCCAGCATTTT. Protein: CASSQAGTGGNQPQHF.